This is a list of T cell receptor beta chains from one sample in a study of blood T cell repertoires in COVID-19. The table came from immunoSEQ multiplex PCR; TCRdb's copy has only in-frame clones and leaves some out. The sample consists of roughly 110,000 clones, 86% of them appearing once. Input material: peripheral blood. Every receptor here comes from a man aged 35 to 55 with acute or convalescent COVID-19. The CDR3 runs from the conserved cysteine through the conserved F or W. The D gene is left open where the match is weak.

V	D	J	CDR3
TRBV12-5	.	TRBJ1-5	CASGLTRNQPQHF
TRBV10-3	TRBD2	TRBJ2-1	CAINNAGLAASYYNEQFF
TRBV19	.	TRBJ1-1	CASSVPRQVRTEAFF
TRBV10-2	TRBD1	TRBJ1-2	CASSDLRGPGYTF
TRBV11-2	TRBD2	TRBJ2-7	CASSLPTSANSYEQYF
TRBV5-1	.	TRBJ2-6	CASSFSSSGANVLTF
TRBV14	.	TRBJ1-6	CASSQGGARNSPLHF
TRBV28	.	TRBJ1-3	CASSSIQGYGNTIYF
TRBV5-1	TRBD1	TRBJ2-7	CASSLDRGLSYEQYF
TRBV19	.	TRBJ1-5	CASRERAKDQPQHF
TRBV6-4	TRBD2	TRBJ2-2	CASSDSGLAGGPLGTGELFF
TRBV4-3	.	TRBJ1-1	CASSQVAGISTEAFF
TRBV19	.	TRBJ1-5	CASSIDDMASNQPQHF
TRBV14	.	TRBJ1-4	CASSQSSGHGREKLFF
TRBV3-1/TRBV3-2	.	TRBJ2-5	CASSQMRDQETQYF
TRBV5-1	TRBD1	TRBJ1-5	CASSEGQGHQPQHF
TRBV6-2/TRBV6-3	.	TRBJ2-1	CASSTRQFSSYNEQFF
TRBV5-5	.	TRBJ1-5	CASRPDSFTNQPQHF
TRBV11-2	.	TRBJ1-4	CASSPGGVEKLFF
TRBV27	.	TRBJ2-3	CASSLAQILDTQYF
TRBV3-1/TRBV3-2	.	TRBJ1-2	CASSQDWGALYGYTF
TRBV5-6	.	TRBJ1-3	CASSPQGSGNTIYF
TRBV18	TRBD2	TRBJ2-3	CASSPPTLAGVTDTQYF
TRBV30	TRBD1	TRBJ2-2	CAWSPFGQGDGELFF
TRBV12-3/TRBV12-4	.	TRBJ1-5	CASRGQGNQPQHF
TRBV30	.	TRBJ1-6	CAWSPSSYNSPLHF
TRBV7-9	TRBD2	TRBJ2-3	CASSASGNTDTQYF
TRBV18	TRBD2	TRBJ2-7	CASSPTSGSHEQYF
TRBV15	.	TRBJ2-7	CATSRDPGSLYEQYF
TRBV6-5	.	TRBJ1-3	CASSYQTASGNTIYF
TRBV30	TRBD2	TRBJ2-7	CAWRLAGPSYEQYF
TRBV27	.	TRBJ2-7	CASSPIAITYEQYF
TRBV2	TRBD1	TRBJ1-3	CASRTGLSGNTIYF
TRBV29-1	TRBD1	TRBJ1-2	CSVERFGRGTRGGYTF
TRBV2	.	TRBJ2-5	CASSDWVLAKTQYF
TRBV7-2	TRBD2	TRBJ2-1	CASSLGLAGGHNEQFF
TRBV30	.	TRBJ1-2	CAWTFTGLTHYGYTF
TRBV30	TRBD1	TRBJ2-7	CAWSKPTRDRGLHEQYF
TRBV2	TRBD1	TRBJ1-1	CASSDLTGSTEAFF
TRBV18	.	TRBJ1-2	CASSPPGSRANYGYTF
TRBV6-2/TRBV6-3	TRBD2	TRBJ2-7	CASSYSGGSEQYF
TRBV4-2	.	TRBJ1-1	CASSQDSGMNTEAFF
TRBV7-2	TRBD1	TRBJ1-1	CASSSHRGTEAFF
TRBV4-2	.	TRBJ1-2	CASSHRPEWGYTF
TRBV9	TRBD1	TRBJ2-5	CASSVDRGQETQYF
TRBV19	.	TRBJ2-1	CASSIGQPNEQFF
TRBV21-1	.	TRBJ1-5	CASSIRRESNQPQHF
TRBV7-8	TRBD2	TRBJ2-1	CASSPSGGKRNEQFF
TRBV19	TRBD1	TRBJ1-5	CASSIAWDRGRQPQHF
TRBV5-1	TRBD1	TRBJ1-1	CASSLGTGNTEAFF
TRBV5-1	.	TRBJ1-1	CASSSRLANTEAFF
TRBV5-8	TRBD2	TRBJ2-1	CASSPGQRGPNEQFF